This T cell receptor beta chain was observed in a study of cytomegalovirus exposure and HLA in healthy donors. General observations from the study: Sequence variants that were highly shared formed a cluster that was likely a sequencing artifact. Among CMV-associated TCR beta chains, most appeared HLA-restricted in a later analysis. Some V segments (TRBV6-2 and TRBV6-3 among them) were excluded as indistinguishable. Among the most significant clusters, several appeared linked to common viral pathogens in a later analysis.

PCR amplification relied on 60 Vbeta primers (plus 13 Jbeta primers). Clones were read by immunoSEQ multiplex PCR, and TCRdb kept only the in-frame ones, dropping some. This sample has some 120,000 clones; 81% occur once, and the top ten carry 2% to 2.5%. Germline V lookup: CDR1 SGHRS, CDR2 YFSETQ. The CDR3 has 16 amino acids. J lost 4 bases, V lost 0 bases, and 6 bases had no gene match. Of note for this clone: No antigen is known for it.

The sequenced sample was PBMCs. The sequence was obtained from a woman aged 40 to 50 in good health and CMV-seronegative. The chain joins TRBV5-1 to TRBJ1-4, with TRBD1 matching over 7 bases. In nucleotides, the CDR3 is TGCGCCAGCAGCTTGGAGACAGGGTACCATAATGAAAAACTGTTTTTT. It translates to CASSLETGYHNEKLFF.